This T cell receptor (beta chain) was recovered during a study of OX40 agonist ivuxolimab in advanced cancers. About the study as a whole: Ivuxolimab was a fully human IgG2 agonistic monoclonal antibody targeting the costimulatory receptor OX40 (CD134). Intravenous ivuxolimab was administered to patients every 2 weeks at six dose levels: 0.01, 0.1, 0.3, 1.5, 3 and 10 mg/kg. Of the roughly 52 dose-escalation patients, hepatocellular carcinoma was present in around 20, melanoma in around 15, renal cell carcinoma in 9 and head and neck cancer in 9. In the dose-escalation cohort, around four fifths of patients were male, and the mean age was roughly 60 years, with a range of roughly 20 to 80. Patients were allowed to have had prior anti-PD-1, anti-PD-L1 or anti-CTLA-4 therapy, and around two fifths of the dose-escalation patients had been treated with checkpoint inhibitors. Partial responses occurred in three dose-escalation patients: two with cutaneous melanoma and one with hepatocellular carcinoma. Peripheral TCRbeta sequencing was intended to test whether TCR sequence diversity was altered and clonal T-cell expansion was caused by ivuxolimab. The monotherapy dose-escalation portion (N ≈ 50 patients) of the phase I ivuxolimab trial is reported in the paper.

To sequence the TCRbeta CDR3 region, genomic DNA was isolated from the sorted cells. The immunoSEQ Assay was used to sequence the TCRbeta CDR3 regions. TCRdb holds this immuneACCESS table with in-frame rearrangements only. Some clones are missing; in checked studies, unresolved V genes explain under half, and the rest has no known cause. The sample contains 80,000 to 100,000 clones, approximately 91% of them found a single time. The top ten clonotypes cover approximately 0.3% of the sample. Broader findings and caveats from the paper: Low levels of normalized T-cell clonal expansion were also seen in some patients who did not respond. At doses of 0.1 to 3.0 mg/kg, clonal expansion of both CD4+ and CD8+ blood T cells was observed from baseline to week 6. After ivuxolimab, more expanded clones were found on average in CD8+ T cells than in CD4+ T cells. In the 0.1-3.0 mg/kg groups, partial responders were among the patients with the lowest normalized peripheral clonal expansion, particularly in CD8+ T cells. Antigen specificity was not determined for the clonally expanded peripheral T cells.

Only a few counts were recorded for this clone. Its antigen specificity is not known. Nothing much larger sits one base from this clone, and base qualities are not available. CDR1 and CDR2, per the germline V gene, are SGDLS and YYNGEE. Spanning cysteine to phenylalanine, the CDR3 consists of 15 amino acids. The kept DNA is CDR3 alone, 45 bases in frame from the first base. After removal of 4 bases from V and 4 bases from J, the junction retains 8 bases not matched to a gene. The trial excluded patients who had a history of autoimmune disease or who were on systemic immunosuppression. Peripheral blood for TCR sequencing was collected from all dose cohorts at baseline, on cycle 4 day 1, and on cycle 7 day 1. The samples were taken from a phase I, first-in-human, multicenter, open-label dose-escalation trial of ivuxolimab. Adults with locally advanced or metastatic head and neck squamous cell, hepatocellular, melanoma or renal cell carcinoma were enrolled in the trial. Before TCR sequencing, CD4+ and CD8+ T cells were separately sorted from peripheral blood.

Sequenced material: CD4+ or CD8+ T cells sorted from blood, taken in a trial of the OX40 agonist ivuxolimab. This sequence originates from an adult with an advanced solid tumor such as melanoma, head and neck, liver or kidney cancer. The rearrangement combines TRBV9 with TRBJ1-1, and 9 junction bases match TRBD1. The DNA reads TGTGCCAGCAGCCCTAGAGGGACAGGGAGCACTGAAGCTTTCTTT. Its product reads: CASSPRGTGSTEAFF.